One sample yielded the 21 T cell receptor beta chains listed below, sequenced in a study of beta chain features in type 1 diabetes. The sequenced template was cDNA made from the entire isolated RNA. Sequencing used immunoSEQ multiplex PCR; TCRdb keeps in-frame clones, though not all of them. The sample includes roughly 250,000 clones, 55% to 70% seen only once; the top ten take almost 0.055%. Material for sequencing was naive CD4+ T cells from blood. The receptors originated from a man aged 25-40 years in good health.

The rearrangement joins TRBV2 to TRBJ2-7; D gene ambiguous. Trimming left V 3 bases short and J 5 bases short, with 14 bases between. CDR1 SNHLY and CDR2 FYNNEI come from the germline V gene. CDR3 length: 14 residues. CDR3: CASSDSGSRDEQYF. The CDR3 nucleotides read TGTGCCAGCAGTGACTCCGGCAGCCGGGACGAGCAGTACTTC.

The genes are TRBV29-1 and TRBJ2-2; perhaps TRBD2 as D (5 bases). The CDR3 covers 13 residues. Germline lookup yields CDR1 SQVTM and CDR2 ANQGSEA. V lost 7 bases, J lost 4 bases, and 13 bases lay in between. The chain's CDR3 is CSGRDGSTGELFF. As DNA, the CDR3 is TGCAGCGGACGGGATGGGAGCACCGGGGAGCTGTTTTTT.

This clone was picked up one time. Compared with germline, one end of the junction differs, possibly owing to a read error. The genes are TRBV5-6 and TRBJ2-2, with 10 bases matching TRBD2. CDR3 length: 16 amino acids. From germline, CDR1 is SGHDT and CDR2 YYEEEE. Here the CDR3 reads CASSLAGLAFAGELFF. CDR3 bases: TGTGCCAGCAGTTTGGCGGGACTAGCGTTCGCCGGGGAGCTGTTTTTT.

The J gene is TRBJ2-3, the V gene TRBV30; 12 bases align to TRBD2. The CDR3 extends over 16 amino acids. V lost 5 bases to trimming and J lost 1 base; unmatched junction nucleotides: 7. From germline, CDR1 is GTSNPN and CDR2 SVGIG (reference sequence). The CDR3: CAWLRRLAGGTDTQYF. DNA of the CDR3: TGTGCCTGGCTGCGACGACTAGCGGGGGGCACAGATACGCAGTATTTT.

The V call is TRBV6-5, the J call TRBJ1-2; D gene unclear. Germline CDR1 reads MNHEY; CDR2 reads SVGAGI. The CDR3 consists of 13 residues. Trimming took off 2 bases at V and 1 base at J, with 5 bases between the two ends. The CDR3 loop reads CASSYGVNYGYTF. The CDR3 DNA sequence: TGTGCCAGCAGTTACGGGGTTAACTATGGCTACACCTTC.

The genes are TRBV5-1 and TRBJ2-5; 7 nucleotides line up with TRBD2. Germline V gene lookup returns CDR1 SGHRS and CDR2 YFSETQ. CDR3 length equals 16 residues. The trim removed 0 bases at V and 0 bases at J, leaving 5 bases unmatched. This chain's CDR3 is CASSLADLADQETQYF. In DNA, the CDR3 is TGCGCCAGCAGCTTGGCAGATCTAGCGGACCAAGAGACCCAGTACTTC.

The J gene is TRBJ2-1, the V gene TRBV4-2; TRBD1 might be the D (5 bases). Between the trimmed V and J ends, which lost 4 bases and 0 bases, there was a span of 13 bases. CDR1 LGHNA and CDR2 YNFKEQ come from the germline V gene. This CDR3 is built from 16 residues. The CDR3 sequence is CASSRGGANSYNEQFF. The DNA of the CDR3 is TGTGCCAGCAGCCGTGGTGGGGCTAACTCCTACAATGAGCAGTTCTTC.

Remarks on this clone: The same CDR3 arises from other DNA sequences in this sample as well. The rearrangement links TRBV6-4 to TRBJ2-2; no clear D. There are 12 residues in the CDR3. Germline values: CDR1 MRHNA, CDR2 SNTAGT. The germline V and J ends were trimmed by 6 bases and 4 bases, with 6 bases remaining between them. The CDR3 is CASSLGTGELFF. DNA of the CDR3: TGTGCCAGCAGCCTGGGCACCGGGGAGCTGTTTTTT.

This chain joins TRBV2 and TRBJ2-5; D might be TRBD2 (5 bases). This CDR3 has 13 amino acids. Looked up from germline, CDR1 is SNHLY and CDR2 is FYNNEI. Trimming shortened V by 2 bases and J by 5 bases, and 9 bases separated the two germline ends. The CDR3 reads CASSERRGETQYF. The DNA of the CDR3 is TGTGCCAGCAGTGAACGCCGAGGGGAGACCCAGTACTTC.

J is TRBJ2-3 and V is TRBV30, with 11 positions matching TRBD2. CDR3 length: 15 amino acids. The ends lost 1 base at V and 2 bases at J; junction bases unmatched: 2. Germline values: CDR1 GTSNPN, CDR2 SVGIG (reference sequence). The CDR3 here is CAWSGLAGLTDTQYF. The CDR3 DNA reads TGTGCCTGGAGTGGACTAGCGGGACTCACAGATACGCAGTATTTT.

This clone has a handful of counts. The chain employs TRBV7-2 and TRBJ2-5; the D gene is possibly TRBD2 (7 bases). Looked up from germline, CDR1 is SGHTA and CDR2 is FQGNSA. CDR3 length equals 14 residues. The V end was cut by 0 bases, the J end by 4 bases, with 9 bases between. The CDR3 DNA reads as TGTGCCAGCAGCTTAGCGGGGGGGGCAGAGACCCAGTACTTC. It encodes CASSLAGGAETQYF.

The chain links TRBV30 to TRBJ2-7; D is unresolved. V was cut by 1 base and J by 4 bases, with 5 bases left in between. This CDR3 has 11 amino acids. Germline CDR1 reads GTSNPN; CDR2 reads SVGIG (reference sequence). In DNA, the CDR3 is TGTGCCTGGAGTGAGAATTACGAGCAGTACTTC. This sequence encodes CAWSENYEQYF.

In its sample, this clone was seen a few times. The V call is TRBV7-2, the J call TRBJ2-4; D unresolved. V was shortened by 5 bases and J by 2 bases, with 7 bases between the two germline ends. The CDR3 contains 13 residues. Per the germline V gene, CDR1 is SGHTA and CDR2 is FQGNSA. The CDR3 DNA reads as TGTGCCAGCAGCCCCCTGTCCAAAAACATTCAGTACTTC. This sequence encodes CASSPLSKNIQYF.

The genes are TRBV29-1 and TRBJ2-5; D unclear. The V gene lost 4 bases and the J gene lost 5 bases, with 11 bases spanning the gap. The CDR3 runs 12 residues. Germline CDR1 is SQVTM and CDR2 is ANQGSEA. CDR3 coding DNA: TGCAGCGTTGTCGAGAATCGGGAGACCCAGTACTTC. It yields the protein CSVVENRETQYF.

CDR3 sequence reads: CASREAGAGDTQYF. The CDR3 bases are TGTGCCAGCAGGGAAGCGGGAGCTGGAGATACGCAGTATTTT. This chain connects TRBV7-2 to TRBJ2-3; TRBD2 matches 8 bases. Germline V lookup: CDR1 SGHTA, CDR2 FQGNSA. This CDR3 has 14 amino acids. The ends lost 6 bases at V and 5 bases at J; junction bases unmatched: 7.

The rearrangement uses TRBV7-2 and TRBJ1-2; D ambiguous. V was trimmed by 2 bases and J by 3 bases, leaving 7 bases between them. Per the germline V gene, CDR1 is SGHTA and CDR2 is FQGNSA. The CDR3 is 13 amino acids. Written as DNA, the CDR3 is TGTGCCAGCAGCTTATCCCCTGACTATGGCTACACCTTC. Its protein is CASSLSPDYGYTF.

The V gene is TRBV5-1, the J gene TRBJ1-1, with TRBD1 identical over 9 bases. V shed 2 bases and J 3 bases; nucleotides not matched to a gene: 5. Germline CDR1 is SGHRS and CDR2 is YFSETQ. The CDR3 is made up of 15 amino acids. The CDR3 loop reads CASSFNRGRDTEAFF. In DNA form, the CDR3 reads TGCGCCAGCAGCTTTAACAGGGGGCGGGACACTGAAGCTTTCTTT.

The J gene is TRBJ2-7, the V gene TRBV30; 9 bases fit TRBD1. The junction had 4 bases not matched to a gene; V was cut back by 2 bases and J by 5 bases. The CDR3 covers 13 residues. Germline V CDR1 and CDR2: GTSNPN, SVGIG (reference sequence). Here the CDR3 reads CAWSSDRGNEQYF. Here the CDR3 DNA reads TGTGCCTGGAGTAGTGACAGGGGGAACGAGCAGTACTTC.

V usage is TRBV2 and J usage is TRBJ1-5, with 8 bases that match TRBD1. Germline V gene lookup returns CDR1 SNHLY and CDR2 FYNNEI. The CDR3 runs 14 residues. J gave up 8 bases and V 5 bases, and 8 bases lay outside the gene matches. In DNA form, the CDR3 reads TGTGCCAGCAGTCCGACAGGGGAAGAAAAGCCCCAGCATTTT. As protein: CASSPTGEEKPQHF.

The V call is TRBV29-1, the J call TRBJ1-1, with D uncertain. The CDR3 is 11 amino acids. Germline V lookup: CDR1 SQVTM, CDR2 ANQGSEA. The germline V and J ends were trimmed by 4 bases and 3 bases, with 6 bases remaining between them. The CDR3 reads CSVGHDTEAFF. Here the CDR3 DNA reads TGCAGCGTTGGGCACGACACTGAAGCTTTCTTT.

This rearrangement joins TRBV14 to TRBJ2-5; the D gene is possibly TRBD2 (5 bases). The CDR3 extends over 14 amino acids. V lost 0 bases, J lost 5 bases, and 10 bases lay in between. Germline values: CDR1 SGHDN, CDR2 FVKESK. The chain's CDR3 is CASSQDRREETQYF. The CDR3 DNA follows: TGTGCCAGCAGCCAAGACCGAAGGGAGGAGACCCAGTACTTC.